The 3 T cell receptor beta chains listed next were all sequenced from one sample in a study of blood T cell repertoires in COVID-19. TCRdb's copy holds only in-frame clones and misses some; the assay was immunoSEQ multiplex PCR. The data show around 480,000 clones, with more than 70% seen just once and around an eighth held by the top ten. The sequenced material came from peripheral blood. Receptors were obtained from a woman aged 50 to 65 with COVID-19, enrolled during active disease.

This clone was recorded a few times. The chain couples TRBV5-1 to TRBJ1-2, with 10 bases matching TRBD1. J was trimmed by 8 bases and V by 3 bases; bases with no gene match: 7. CDR3 length: 14 amino acids. Germline CDR1 is SGHRS and CDR2 is YFSETQ. CDR3 bases: TGCGCCAGCAGCTGGACAGGGGGAGAGAGGGGCTACACCTTC. Translated, it gives CASSWTGGERGYTF.

The CDR3 protein is CASYGGGRRRQQFF. The CDR3 region has the DNA TGTGCCAGTTATGGGGGGGGGCGCCGTCGGCAGCAGTTCTTC. The V and J genes are TRBV19 and TRBJ2-1; perhaps TRBD2 as D (7 bases). The germline gives CDR1 LNHDA, CDR2 SQIVND (reference sequence). This CDR3 contains 14 residues. Between the trimmed V and J ends, which lost 8 bases and 11 bases, there was a span of 22 bases. Full variable domain (outside the CDR3, taken from reference TRBV19 and TRBJ2-1): DGGITQSPKYLFRKEGQNVTLSCEQNLNHDAMYWYRQDPGQGLRLIYYSQIVNDFQKGDIAEGYSVSREKKESFPLTVTSAQKNPTAFYLCASYGGGRRRQQFFGPGTRLTVL.

The gene calls are TRBV4-1 and TRBJ2-3, with 12 positions matching TRBD1. Trimming cost V 0 bases and J 5 bases; bases outside gene matches: 9. There are 18 residues in the CDR3. Per germline, CDR1 MGHRA and CDR2 YSYEKL. DNA of the CDR3: TGCGCCAGCAGCCAAGATTCGGGGACAGGGGGCAATCGAGATACGCAGTATTTT. Translating it yields CASSQDSGTGGNRDTQYF.